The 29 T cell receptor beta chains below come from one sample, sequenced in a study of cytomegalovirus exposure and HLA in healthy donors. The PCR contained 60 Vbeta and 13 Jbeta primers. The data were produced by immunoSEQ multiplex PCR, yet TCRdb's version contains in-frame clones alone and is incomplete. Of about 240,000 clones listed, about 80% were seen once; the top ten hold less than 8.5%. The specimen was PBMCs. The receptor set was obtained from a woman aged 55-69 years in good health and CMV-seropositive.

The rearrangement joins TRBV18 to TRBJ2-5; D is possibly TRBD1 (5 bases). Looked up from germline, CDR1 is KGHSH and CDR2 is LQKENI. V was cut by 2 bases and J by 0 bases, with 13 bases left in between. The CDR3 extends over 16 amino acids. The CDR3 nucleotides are TGTGCCAGCTCACCAAAGAAATCAGGGTACCAAGAGACCCAGTACTTC. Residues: CASSPKKSGYQETQYF.

The CDR3 is CASSLAGTSSGVEQFF. CDR3 sequence (DNA): TGTGCCAGCAGCTTGGCCGGGACGTCCTCGGGGGTTGAGCAGTTCTTC. The rearrangement links TRBV5-4 to TRBJ2-1; D possibly corresponds to TRBD2 (6 bases). The V end was cut by 0 bases, the J end by 9 bases, with 19 bases between. Germline V CDR1 and CDR2: SGHNT, YYREEE (reference sequence). This CDR3 comprises 16 residues.

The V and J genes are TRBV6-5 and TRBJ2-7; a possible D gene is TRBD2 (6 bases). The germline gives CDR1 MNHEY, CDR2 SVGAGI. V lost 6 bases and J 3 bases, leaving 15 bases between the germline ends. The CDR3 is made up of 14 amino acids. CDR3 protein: CASRRRDWGYEQYF. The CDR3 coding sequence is TGTGCCAGCAGGCGGCGGGACTGGGGCTACGAGCAGTACTTC.

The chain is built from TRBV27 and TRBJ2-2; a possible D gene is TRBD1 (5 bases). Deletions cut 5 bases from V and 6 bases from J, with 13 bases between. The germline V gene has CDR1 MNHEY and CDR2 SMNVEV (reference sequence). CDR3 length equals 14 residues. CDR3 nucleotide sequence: TGTGCCAGCAGTACAGTTCAGGGTCCCGGGGAGCTGTTTTTT. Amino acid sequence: CASSTVQGPGELFF.

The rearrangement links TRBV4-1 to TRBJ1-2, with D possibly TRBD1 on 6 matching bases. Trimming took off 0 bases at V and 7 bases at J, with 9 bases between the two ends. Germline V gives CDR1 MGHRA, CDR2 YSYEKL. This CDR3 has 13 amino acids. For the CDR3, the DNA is TGCGCCAGCAGCCAAGAACAGGGCTTTGGCTACACCTTC. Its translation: CASSQEQGFGYTF.

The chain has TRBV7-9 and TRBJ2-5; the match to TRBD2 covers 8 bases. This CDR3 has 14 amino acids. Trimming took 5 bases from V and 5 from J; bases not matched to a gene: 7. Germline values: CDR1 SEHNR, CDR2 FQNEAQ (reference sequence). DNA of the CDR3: TGTGCCAGCAGCCCGGGGGGGCGGGTGGAGACCCAGTACTTC. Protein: CASSPGGRVETQYF.

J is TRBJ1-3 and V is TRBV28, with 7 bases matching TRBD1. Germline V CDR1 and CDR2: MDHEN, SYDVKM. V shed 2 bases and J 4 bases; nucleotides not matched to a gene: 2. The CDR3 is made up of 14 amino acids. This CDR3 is CASSLGQVGNTIYF. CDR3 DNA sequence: TGTGCCAGCAGTTTAGGACAGGTGGGAAACACCATATATTTT.

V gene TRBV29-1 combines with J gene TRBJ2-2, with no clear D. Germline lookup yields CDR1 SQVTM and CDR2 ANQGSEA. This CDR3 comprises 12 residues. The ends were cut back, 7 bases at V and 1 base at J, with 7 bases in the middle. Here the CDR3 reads CSGDKNTGELFF. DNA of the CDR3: TGCAGCGGTGACAAGAACACCGGGGAGCTGTTTTTT.

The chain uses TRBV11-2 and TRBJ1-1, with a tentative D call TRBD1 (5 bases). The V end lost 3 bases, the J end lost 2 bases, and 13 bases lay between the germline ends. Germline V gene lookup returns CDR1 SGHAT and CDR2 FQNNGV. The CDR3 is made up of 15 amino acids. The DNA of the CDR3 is TGTGCCAGCAGCTTCAGAGGGGAGGGAAACACTGAAGCTTTCTTT. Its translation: CASSFRGEGNTEAFF. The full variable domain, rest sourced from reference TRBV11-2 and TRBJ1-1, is EAGVAQSPRYKIIEKRQSVAFWCNPISGHATLYWYQQILGQGPKLLIQFQNNGVVDDSQLPKDRFSAERLKGVDSTLKIQPAKLEDSAVYLCASSFRGEGNTEAFFGQGTRLTVV.

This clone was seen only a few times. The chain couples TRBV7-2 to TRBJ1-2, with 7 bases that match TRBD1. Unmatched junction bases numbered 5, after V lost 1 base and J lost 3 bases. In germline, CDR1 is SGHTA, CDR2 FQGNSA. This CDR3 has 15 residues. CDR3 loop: CASSLGNRGYYGYTF. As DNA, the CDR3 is TGTGCCAGCAGCTTAGGGAACAGGGGTTACTATGGCTACACCTTC.

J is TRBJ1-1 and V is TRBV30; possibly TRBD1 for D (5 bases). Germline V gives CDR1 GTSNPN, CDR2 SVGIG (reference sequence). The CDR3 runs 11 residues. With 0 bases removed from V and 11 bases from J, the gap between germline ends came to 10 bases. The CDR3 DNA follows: TGTGCCTGGAGTGTGTGGGGGGAGGCTTTCTTT. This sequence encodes CAWSVWGEAFF.

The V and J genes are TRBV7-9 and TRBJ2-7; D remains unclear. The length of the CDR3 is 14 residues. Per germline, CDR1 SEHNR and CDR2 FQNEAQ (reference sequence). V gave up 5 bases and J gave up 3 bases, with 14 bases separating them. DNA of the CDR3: TGTGCCAGCAGCCCCACCGGGTTCATCTACGAGCAGTACTTC. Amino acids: CASSPTGFIYEQYF.

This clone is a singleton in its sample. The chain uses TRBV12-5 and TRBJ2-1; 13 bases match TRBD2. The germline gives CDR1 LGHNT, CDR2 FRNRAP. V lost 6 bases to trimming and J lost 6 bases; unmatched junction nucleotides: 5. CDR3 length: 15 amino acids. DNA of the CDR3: TGTGCTAGTGGACACGGACTAGCGGGAGTCAATGAGCAGTTCTTC. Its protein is CASGHGLAGVNEQFF.

The CDR3 DNA reads TGTGCCATCAGTGATTCGACTAGCGGTTCCTACGAGCAGTACTTC. Protein: CAISDSTSGSYEQYF. The chain joins TRBV10-3 to TRBJ2-7, with TRBD2 matching 9 bases. This CDR3 has 15 residues. The V and J ends lost 3 bases and 1 base, in that order; junction bases with no gene match: 4. The germline gives CDR1 ENHRY, CDR2 SYGVKD.

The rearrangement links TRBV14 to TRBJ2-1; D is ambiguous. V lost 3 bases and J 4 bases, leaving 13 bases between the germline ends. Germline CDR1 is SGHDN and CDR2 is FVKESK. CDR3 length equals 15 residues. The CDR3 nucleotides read TGTGCCAGCAGCCATGAAAACTTCGCTTACAATGAGCAGTTCTTC. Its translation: CASSHENFAYNEQFF.

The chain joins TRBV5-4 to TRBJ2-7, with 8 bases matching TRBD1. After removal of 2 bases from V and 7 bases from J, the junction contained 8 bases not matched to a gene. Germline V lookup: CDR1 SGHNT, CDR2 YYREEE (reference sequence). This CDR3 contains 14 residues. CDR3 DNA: TGTGCCAGCAGCTTCAATCAGGGGGCGAGGGAGCAGTACTTC. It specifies CASSFNQGAREQYF.

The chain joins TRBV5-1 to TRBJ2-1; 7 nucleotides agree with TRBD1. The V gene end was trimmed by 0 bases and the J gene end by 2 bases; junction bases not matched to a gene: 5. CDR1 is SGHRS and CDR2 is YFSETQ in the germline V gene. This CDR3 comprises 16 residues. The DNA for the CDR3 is TGCGCCAGCAGCTTGGCAGGGACAGCGGCCTACAATGAGCAGTTCTTC. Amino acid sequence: CASSLAGTAAYNEQFF.

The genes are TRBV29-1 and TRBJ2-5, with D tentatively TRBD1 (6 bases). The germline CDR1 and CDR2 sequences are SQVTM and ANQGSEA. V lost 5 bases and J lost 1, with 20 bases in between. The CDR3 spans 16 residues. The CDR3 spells CSVTPPTGALQETQYF. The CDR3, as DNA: TGCAGCGTTACACCCCCGACAGGAGCTCTCCAAGAGACCCAGTACTTC.

Here the CDR3 DNA reads TGTGCCAGCAGCTTAGATCGGCTAGCGACTAGCACAGATACGCAGTATTTT. The encoded protein is CASSLDRLATSTDTQYF. The V and J genes are TRBV11-2 and TRBJ2-3; weak D call: TRBD2 (6 bases). The CDR3 has 17 amino acids. V was trimmed by 0 bases and J by 0 bases, leaving 13 bases between them. Germline V gene sequence: CDR1 SGHAT, CDR2 FQNNGV. Based on the CDR3 plus reference TRBV11-2 and TRBJ2-3, the full variable domain is EAGVAQSPRYKIIEKRQSVAFWCNPISGHATLYWYQQILGQGPKLLIQFQNNGVVDDSQLPKDRFSAERLKGVDSTLKIQPAKLEDSAVYLCASSLDRLATSTDTQYFGPGTRLTVL.

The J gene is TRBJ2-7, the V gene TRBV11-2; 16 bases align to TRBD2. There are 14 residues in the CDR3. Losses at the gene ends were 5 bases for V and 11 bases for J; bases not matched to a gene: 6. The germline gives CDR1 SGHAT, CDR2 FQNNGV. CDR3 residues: CASSPGTSGRAKYF. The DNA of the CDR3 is TGTGCCAGCAGCCCCGGGACTAGCGGGAGGGCCAAGTACTTC. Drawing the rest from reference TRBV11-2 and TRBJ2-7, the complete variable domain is EAGVAQSPRYKIIEKRQSVAFWCNPISGHATLYWYQQILGQGPKLLIQFQNNGVVDDSQLPKDRFSAERLKGVDSTLKIQPAKLEDSAVYLCASSPGTSGRAKYFGPGTRLTVT.

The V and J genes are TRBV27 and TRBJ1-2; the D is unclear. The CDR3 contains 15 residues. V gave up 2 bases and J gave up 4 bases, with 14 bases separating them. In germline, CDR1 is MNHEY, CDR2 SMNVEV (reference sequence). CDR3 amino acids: CASSLGSGLAYGYTF. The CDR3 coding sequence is TGTGCCAGCAGTTTAGGGTCAGGCCTGGCCTATGGCTACACCTTC.

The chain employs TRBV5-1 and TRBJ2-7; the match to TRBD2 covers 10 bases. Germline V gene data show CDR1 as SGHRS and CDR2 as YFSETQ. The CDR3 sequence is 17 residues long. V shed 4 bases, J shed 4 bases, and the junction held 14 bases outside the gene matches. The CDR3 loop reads CASSIGLAEAAGYEQYF. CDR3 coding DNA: TGCGCCAGCAGCATAGGACTAGCGGAAGCTGCGGGGTACGAGCAGTACTTC.

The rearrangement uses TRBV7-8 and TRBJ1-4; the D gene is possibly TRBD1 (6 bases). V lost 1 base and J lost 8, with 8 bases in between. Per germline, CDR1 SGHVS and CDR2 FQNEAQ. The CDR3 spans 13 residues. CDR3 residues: CASSLDRVEKLFF. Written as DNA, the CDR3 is TGTGCCAGCAGCTTAGACAGGGTGGAAAAACTGTTTTTT.

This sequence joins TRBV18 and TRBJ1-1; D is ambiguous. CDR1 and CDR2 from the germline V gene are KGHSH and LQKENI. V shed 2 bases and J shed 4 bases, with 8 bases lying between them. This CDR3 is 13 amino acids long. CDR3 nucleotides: TGTGCCAGCTCACCAAGTCCGGGCACTGAAGCTTTCTTT. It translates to CASSPSPGTEAFF.

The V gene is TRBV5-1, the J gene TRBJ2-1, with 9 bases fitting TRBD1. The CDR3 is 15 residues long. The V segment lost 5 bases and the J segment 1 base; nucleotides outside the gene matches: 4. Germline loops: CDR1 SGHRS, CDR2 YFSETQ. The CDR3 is CASSSDRGSYNEQFF. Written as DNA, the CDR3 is TGCGCCAGCAGTTCGGACAGGGGTTCCTACAATGAGCAGTTCTTC. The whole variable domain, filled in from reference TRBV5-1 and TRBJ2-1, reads KAGVTQTPRYLIKTRGQQVTLSCSPISGHRSVSWYQQTPGQGLQFLFEYFSETQRNKGNFPGRFSGRQFSNSRSEMNVSTLELGDSALYLCASSSDRGSYNEQFFGPGTRLTVL.

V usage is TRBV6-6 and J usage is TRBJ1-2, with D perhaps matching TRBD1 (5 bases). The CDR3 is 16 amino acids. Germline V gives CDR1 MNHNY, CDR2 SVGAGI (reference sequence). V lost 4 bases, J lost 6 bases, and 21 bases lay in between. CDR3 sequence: CASSSQGGGGFDGYTF. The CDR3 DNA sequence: TGTGCCAGCAGTTCTCAGGGCGGGGGGGGTTTCGATGGCTACACCTTC.

CDR3 coding DNA: TGTGCCAGCAGCTTAGGGCGGGCTCTAGCGGGAGGTCAGTTCTTC. Its protein product is CASSLGRALAGGQFF. The V gene is TRBV11-2, the J gene TRBJ2-1, with 11 positions matching TRBD2. V was pared by 1 base and J by 13 bases, with 9 bases of the junction left unmatched. CDR3 length equals 15 residues. CDR1 and CDR2 (germline): SGHAT, FQNNGV.

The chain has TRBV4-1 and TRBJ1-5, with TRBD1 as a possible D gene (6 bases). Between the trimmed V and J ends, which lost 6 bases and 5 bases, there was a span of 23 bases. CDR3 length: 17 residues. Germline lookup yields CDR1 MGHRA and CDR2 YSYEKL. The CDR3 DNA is TGCGCCAGCAGAGGACAGATAGGGGCTCGGGGCTATCAGCCCCAGCATTTT. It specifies CASRGQIGARGYQPQHF.

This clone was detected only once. In DNA, the CDR3 is TGTGCCAGCAGTGAACCGGCCCGGGACACCTCCTACGAGCAGTACTTC. It codes for CASSEPARDTSYEQYF. The chain has TRBV25-1 and TRBJ2-7; D possibly corresponds to TRBD1 (6 bases). The CDR3 spans 16 residues. Trimming removed 2 bases from V and 0 bases from J, with 14 bases in between. In germline, CDR1 is MGHDK, CDR2 SYGVNS.